This T cell receptor beta chain was obtained from a study of blood T cells in healthy people across ages. Study-level results: Roughly linear age-related decline in beta diversity appeared, significant by age roughly 40. Researchers deemed the diversity estimates from one million T cells underestimates.

Alongside a J-beta primer mix, a sample-barcoded 5' primer served in a second PCR lasting about 7 to 11 cycles. Every sample produced at least 2.5 million CDR3-containing paired-end reads. TCRdb processed the 5' RACE reads anew with MiXCR; each CDR3 protein has one entry. The table has 800,000 to 1,000,000 distinct CDR3 sequences, roughly 52% seen once. On this clonotype: Its antigen is unknown.

Per the germline V gene, CDR1 is LGHNA and CDR2 is YNFKEQ. The CDR3 runs to 14 residues. Source material: blood. The receptor's source is a man younger than 45 in good health. This chain links TRBV4-2 with TRBJ2-4; 8 nucleotides agree with TRBD2. The end of the DNA aligns better with TRBJ2-7, so the J call may be wrong. As DNA, the CDR3 is TGTGCCAGCAGCCAAGCGGGGGGGCGCTGCGAGCAGTACTTC. This codes for CASSQAGGRCEQYF.